The source of this T cell receptor (beta chain) is a study of T cells in Graves' hyperthyroidism and ophthalmopathy. Germline V gene lookup returns CDR1 MDHEN and CDR2 SYDVKM. The CDR3 contains 14 residues. RNA transcripts yielded amplified TCR beta CDR3 regions. Researchers ran a first-round RT-PCR on the TCR CDR3 using the HTBI primer set. TCRdb fed the multiplex PCR reads into MiXCR, producing one record per CDR3 protein. The sample has 600,000 to 900,000 distinct CDR3 sequences, roughly 15% seen once. This clonotype was counted at least ten times. The germline gene is not matched at one end of the junction; a read error may be the cause.

Material for sequencing was blood. This TCR came from a man younger than 35 with Graves' hyperthyroidism. The chain combines TRBV28 with TRBJ2-7; 10 nucleotides align to TRBD2. The CDR3 sequence is CASSFPSGSNEQYF. The CDR3 coding sequence is TGCGCCAGCAGCTTCCCTAGCGGGAGTAACGAGCAGTACTTC. The full variable domain, completed using reference TRBV28 and TRBJ2-7, is DVKVTQSSRYLVKRTGEKVFLECVQDMDHENMFWYRQDPGLGLRLIYFSYDVKMKEKGDIPEGYSVSREKKERFSLILESASTNQTSMYLCASSFPSGSNEQYFGPGTRLTVT.